The next 28 T cell receptor beta chains were all read from a single sample in a study of cytomegalovirus exposure and HLA in healthy donors. The PCR made use of 60 Vbeta and 13 Jbeta primers. Clones were read by immunoSEQ multiplex PCR, and TCRdb kept only the in-frame ones, dropping some. The sample has under 150,000 clones. Material: PBMCs. These receptor sequences come from a woman aged 40 to 50 in good health and CMV-seronegative.

This rearrangement joins TRBV28 to TRBJ1-5; 11 nucleotides align to TRBD1. The CDR3 loop spans 14 amino acids. Germline-derived CDR1 and CDR2 are MDHEN and SYDVKM. V lost 6 bases to trimming and J lost 5 bases; unmatched junction nucleotides: 3. CDR3 protein: CASRGTGGHQPQHF. The CDR3 coding sequence is TGTGCCAGCAGGGGGACAGGGGGACATCAGCCCCAGCATTTT.

The chain uses TRBV27 and TRBJ1-3, with 7 bases identical to TRBD1. This CDR3 region has 16 residues. Trimming cost V 4 bases and J 0 bases; bases outside gene matches: 6. Germline CDR1 is MNHEY and CDR2 is SMNVEV (reference sequence). CDR3 residues: CASSSGQDFSGNTIYF. Written as DNA, the CDR3 is TGTGCCAGCAGTTCCGGACAGGACTTCTCTGGAAACACCATATATTTT.

J is TRBJ2-3 and V is TRBV10-2; D may be TRBD1 (6 bases). Germline V lookup: CDR1 WSHSY, CDR2 SAAADI. Trimming stripped 0 bases from V and 1 base from J, with 14 bases between. The CDR3 spans 17 residues. Here the CDR3 DNA reads TGCGCCAGCAGTGAGTCGATTACAGGGTATCGCACAGATACGCAGTATTTT. This gives the protein CASSESITGYRTDTQYF.

The gene calls are TRBV5-4 and TRBJ2-3; D ambiguous. The CDR3 is 13 amino acids. Trimming took off 3 bases at V and 5 bases at J, with 10 bases between the two ends. Germline CDR1 is SGHNT and CDR2 is YYREEE (reference sequence). The CDR3 nucleotides read TGTGCCAGCAGCTCTAGTACTATAGATACGCAGTATTTT. Translation gives CASSSSTIDTQYF.

This chain links TRBV18 with TRBJ2-7; 10 nucleotides match TRBD1. Germline assignment: CDR1 KGHSH and CDR2 LQKENI. This CDR3 has 13 amino acids. Unmatched junction bases numbered 2, after V lost 5 bases and J lost 4 bases. CDR3 residues: CASSTDRGYEQYF. CDR3 nucleotides: TGTGCCAGCTCAACGGACAGGGGGTACGAGCAGTACTTC.

The chain is built from TRBV21-1 and TRBJ1-5; the DNA was not compared with TRBD1, the D call given in the table. TRBV21-1 has pseudogene status. This CDR3 has 16 residues. Here the CDR3 DNA reads TGTGCCAGCAGCAAAGAGGACAAGAGGAGCAATCAGCCCCAGCATTTT. Translation gives CASSKEDKRSNQPQHF.

The chain uses TRBV28 and TRBJ1-1; TRBD1 is a possible D gene (6 bases). The V end lost 7 bases, the J end lost 4 bases, and 10 bases lay between the germline ends. CDR1 and CDR2 (germline): MDHEN, SYDVKM. The CDR3 consists of 12 residues. The CDR3 here is CASTDRTTEAFF. CDR3 bases: TGTGCCAGCACCGACAGGACCACTGAAGCTTTCTTT.

The chain links TRBV18 to TRBJ1-1; TRBD1 aligns across 10 bases. CDR3 size: 17 residues. J lost 0 bases, V lost 3 bases, and 7 bases had no gene match. Germline CDR1 is KGHSH and CDR2 is LQKENI. The CDR3 DNA follows: TGTGCCAGCTCACCGCGGACAGGGGGAAACATGAACACTGAAGCTTTCTTT. Amino acids: CASSPRTGGNMNTEAFF.

The V call is TRBV4-1, the J call TRBJ1-5, with D uncertain. There are 14 residues in the CDR3. Germline V gene sequence: CDR1 MGHRA, CDR2 YSYEKL. V lost 0 bases, J lost 10 bases, and 13 bases lay in between. This CDR3 reads CASSQDLTRKPQHF. Written as DNA, the CDR3 is TGCGCCAGCAGCCAAGATCTGACAAGGAAACCCCAGCATTTT.

This chain links TRBV9 with TRBJ1-5; the D is unclear. V was cut by 3 bases and J by 4 bases, with 8 bases left in between. Germline CDR1 is SGDLS and CDR2 is YYNGEE. The CDR3 length is 13 residues. This CDR3 reads CASSGAENQPQHF. The CDR3 DNA sequence: TGTGCCAGCAGCGGAGCCGAAAATCAGCCCCAGCATTTT.

The rearrangement links TRBV11-2 to TRBJ1-6; maybe TRBD1 (5 bases). Trimming took 5 bases from V and 8 from J, leaving 7 bases between them. CDR3 length: 12 residues. Per germline, CDR1 SGHAT and CDR2 FQNNGV. This CDR3 is CASSQGDSPLHF. The CDR3 DNA is TGTGCCAGCAGCCAAGGGGATTCACCCCTCCACTTT.

The genes are TRBV15 and TRBJ2-3, with 11 bases aligning to TRBD2. The CDR3 is 16 amino acids. The V segment lost 1 base and the J segment 4 bases; nucleotides outside the gene matches: 4. The germline V gene has CDR1 LNHNV and CDR2 YYDKDF (reference sequence). The CDR3 sequence: CATSRVSGGGPDTQYF. CDR3 DNA: TGTGCCACCAGCAGAGTTAGCGGGGGGGGCCCAGATACGCAGTATTTT.

V and J are TRBV5-5 and TRBJ2-7; TRBD1 matches at 7 bases. Looked up from germline, CDR1 is SGHKS and CDR2 is YYEKEE (reference sequence). V lost 0 bases to trimming and J lost 0 bases; unmatched junction nucleotides: 3. The CDR3 totals 15 residues. CDR3 amino acids: CASSLVGQSSYEQYF. CDR3 bases: TGTGCCAGCAGCTTGGTGGGACAGAGCTCCTACGAGCAGTACTTC.

The chain is built from TRBV7-2 and TRBJ2-5; tentatively, D is TRBD2 (6 bases). Germline V gene sequence: CDR1 SGHTA, CDR2 FQGNSA. This CDR3 contains 16 residues. Trimming left V 0 bases short and J 1 base short, with 12 bases between. This CDR3 is CASSLATLAGQETQYF. The DNA of the CDR3 is TGTGCCAGCAGCTTAGCTACACTAGCCGGCCAAGAGACCCAGTACTTC. The full variable domain, completed using reference TRBV7-2 and TRBJ2-5, is GAGVSQSPSNKVTEKGKDVELRCDPISGHTALYWYRQSLGQGLEFLIYFQGNSAPDKSGLPSDRFSAERTGGSVSTLTIQRTQQEDSAVYLCASSLATLAGQETQYFGPGTRLLVL.

The chain recombines TRBV10-3 with TRBJ1-6; 7 nucleotides align to TRBD1. Trimming cost V 5 bases and J 6 bases; bases outside gene matches: 7. There are 15 residues in the CDR3. From germline, CDR1 is ENHRY and CDR2 SYGVKD. The CDR3 DNA sequence: TGTGCCATCAGTCCGCGACAGGGAGGTAATTCACCCCTCCACTTT. Protein sequence: CAISPRQGGNSPLHF.

The chain couples TRBV9 to TRBJ2-7, with 7 bases lining up with TRBD2. The length of the CDR3 is 14 residues. V was pared by 4 bases and J by 4 bases, with 8 bases of the junction left unmatched. Germline-derived CDR1 and CDR2 are SGDLS and YYNGEE. CDR3 coding DNA: TGTGCCAGCAGCCCGGTGGACGGGAGGTACGAGCAGTACTTC. This gives the protein CASSPVDGRYEQYF.

The chain uses TRBV2 and TRBJ2-1; D might be TRBD2 (5 bases). Per the germline V gene, CDR1 is SNHLY and CDR2 is FYNNEI. V shed 8 bases and J shed 8 bases, with 10 bases lying between them. The CDR3 spans 11 residues. For the CDR3, the DNA is TGTGCCAGCGTGGAGGTGGATGAGCAGTTCTTC. It codes for CASVEVDEQFF.

This chain links TRBV6-5 with TRBJ2-7, with 10 bases aligning to TRBD2. V trimming: 0 bases; J trimming: 4 bases; junction bases outside the gene matches: 3. Per the germline V gene, CDR1 is MNHEY and CDR2 is SVGAGI. The CDR3 extends over 15 amino acids. The chain's CDR3 is CASSYSTSGVYEQYF. The DNA of the CDR3 is TGTGCCAGCAGTTACTCTACTAGCGGGGTATACGAGCAGTACTTC.

The CDR3 DNA sequence: TGCAGTGCTAGAGAACTGGCTGAAGCTTTCTTT. As protein: CSARELAEAFF. V usage is TRBV20-1 and J usage is TRBJ1-1; D remains ambiguous. The germline V and J ends were trimmed by 0 bases and 6 bases, with 5 bases remaining between them. This CDR3 has 11 residues. The V gene's germline CDR1 is DFQATT and CDR2 SNEGSKA (reference sequence).

CDR3 DNA: TGTGCCAGCAGTTACTCGGCCGCGGCGCTCACTGAAGCTTTCTTT. Translated: CASSYSAAALTEAFF. The V gene is TRBV6-5, the J gene TRBJ1-1, with D unresolved. From germline, CDR1 is MNHEY and CDR2 SVGAGI. V gave up 0 bases and J gave up 4 bases, with 12 bases separating them. CDR3 size: 15 residues.

The V gene is TRBV7-9, the J gene TRBJ1-6; a weak D match, TRBD1 (6 bases). Trimming removed 0 bases from V and 7 bases from J, with 10 bases in between. CDR3 length: 15 residues. Germline loops: CDR1 SEHNR, CDR2 FQNEAQ (reference sequence). The CDR3 loop reads CASSLASGVNSPLHF. The DNA of the CDR3 is TGTGCCAGCAGCTTAGCGTCAGGGGTGAATTCACCCCTCCACTTT.

The V call is TRBV28, the J call TRBJ1-5, with 8 bases lining up with TRBD1. The CDR3 runs 15 residues. Losses at the gene ends were 5 bases for V and 5 bases for J; bases not matched to a gene: 8. Per germline, CDR1 MDHEN and CDR2 SYDVKM. The CDR3, as DNA: TGTGCCAGCAGTGACAGGGGAAAGGGCGATCAGCCCCAGCATTTT. Translating it yields CASSDRGKGDQPQHF. The whole variable domain, filled in from reference TRBV28 and TRBJ1-5, reads DVKVTQSSRYLVKRTGEKVFLECVQDMDHENMFWYRQDPGLGLRLIYFSYDVKMKEKGDIPEGYSVSREKKERFSLILESASTNQTSMYLCASSDRGKGDQPQHFGDGTRLSIL.

The chain recombines TRBV7-2 with TRBJ1-2; a possible D gene is TRBD1 (6 bases). Germline V lookup: CDR1 SGHTA, CDR2 FQGNSA. This CDR3 comprises 15 residues. The V gene lost 6 bases and the J gene lost 3 bases, with 17 bases spanning the gap. CDR3 sequence: CASSVSRGRDYGYTF. CDR3 in DNA: TGTGCCAGCAGTGTTAGCAGGGGTCGGGACTATGGCTACACCTTC.

The chain carries TRBV13 and TRBJ1-3; D not resolved. CDR1 and CDR2 from the germline V gene are PRHDT and FYEKMQ (reference sequence). V gave up 2 bases and J gave up 1 base, with 6 bases separating them. The CDR3 loop spans 14 amino acids. The DNA for the CDR3 is TGTGCCAGCAGCTTATGGGCGTCTGGAAACACCATATATTTT. Residues: CASSLWASGNTIYF.

V is TRBV7-2 and J is TRBJ2-2; weak D call: TRBD2 (5 bases). Trimming cost V 1 base and J 2 bases, with 8 bases left between them. Germline V gives CDR1 SGHTA, CDR2 FQGNSA. The CDR3 length is 15 residues. The CDR3 loop is CASSLGSGNTGELFF. DNA for the CDR3: TGTGCCAGCAGCTTAGGCTCGGGAAACACCGGGGAGCTGTTTTTT.

This sequence joins TRBV4-3 and TRBJ2-1; D perhaps matches TRBD1 (5 bases). The germline V and J ends were trimmed by 0 bases and 8 bases, with 11 bases remaining between them. CDR3 length: 14 amino acids. Germline V gene data show CDR1 as LGHNA and CDR2 as YSLEER. CDR3 coding DNA: TGCGCCAGCAGCCAAGATCGCAGGGAATATGAGCAGTTCTTC. It is translated as CASSQDRREYEQFF.

The V gene is TRBV9, the J gene TRBJ1-4; TRBD1 matches at 10 bases. From germline, CDR1 is SGDLS and CDR2 YYNGEE. V dropped 0 bases and J dropped 10; count of bases not matched to a gene: 9. The CDR3 runs 16 residues. CDR3 bases: TGTGCCAGCAGCGTAGACGCCGGGACAGGGGACGCAAAACTGTTTTTT. Amino acids: CASSVDAGTGDAKLFF.

V usage is TRBV13 and J usage is TRBJ2-7; 10 nucleotides line up with TRBD1. The germline CDR1 and CDR2 sequences are PRHDT and FYEKMQ (reference sequence). The CDR3 contains 13 residues. J lost 5 bases, V lost 5 bases, and 3 bases had no gene match. Written as DNA, the CDR3 is TGTGCCAGCAGCAGGGACAGGGGCGACGAGCAGTACGTC. It specifies CASSRDRGDEQYV.